This paragraph reports one TCR beta chain. Germline loops: CDR1 SEHNR, CDR2 FQNEAQ (reference sequence). The length of the CDR3 is 13 residues. Deletions cut 5 bases from V and 3 bases from J, with 10 bases between. This sample was included in a study of control samples from healthy donors and cancer patients. This table comes from immunoSEQ multiplex PCR, and its TCRdb copy is limited to in-frame clones, with some not included. The sample yields under 450,000 clones, 80% to 95% seen once. The chain is built from TRBV7-9 and TRBJ2-5; D not resolved. This receptor was obtained from a man aged 40-49 years with head and neck cancer. Specimen: PBMCs. The CDR3 region is CASSPAHKETQYF. CDR3 nucleotide sequence: TGTGCCAGCAGCCCTGCGCATAAAGAGACCCAGTACTTC.